What follows are 32 T cell receptor beta chains derived from one specimen sequenced in a study of blood T cell repertoires in COVID-19. The table came from immunoSEQ multiplex PCR; TCRdb's copy has only in-frame clones and leaves some out. Altogether fewer than 65,000 clones are present, 82% being singletons, with the ten largest covering roughly 3.5%. The sequencing sample was made of peripheral blood. These receptors were obtained from a man aged 55 to 69 with acute or convalescent COVID-19.

The gene calls are TRBV4-1 and TRBJ1-5; D is perhaps TRBD1 (5 bases). The CDR3 is 15 residues long. V shed 1 base and J shed 8 bases, with 15 bases lying between them. Germline V CDR1 and CDR2: MGHRA, YSYEKL. CDR3 in DNA: TGCGCCAGCAGCCAAGCGGGAGGAATGGGGGAGCCCCAGCATTTT. The encoded protein is CASSQAGGMGEPQHF.

The chain joins TRBV28 to TRBJ1-4; no firm D call. V lost 5 bases and J 8 bases, leaving 9 bases between the germline ends. CDR3 length equals 12 residues. Germline loops: CDR1 MDHEN, CDR2 SYDVKM. CDR3 in amino acids: CASSGPGEKLFF. CDR3 bases: TGTGCCAGCAGTGGTCCCGGGGAAAAACTGTTTTTT. Looking up the rest from reference TRBV28 and TRBJ1-4 gives the full variable domain: DVKVTQSSRYLVKRTGEKVFLECVQDMDHENMFWYRQDPGLGLRLIYFSYDVKMKEKGDIPEGYSVSREKKERFSLILESASTNQTSMYLCASSGPGEKLFFGSGTQLSVL.

V usage is TRBV27 and J usage is TRBJ2-2, with unresolved D. The ends were cut back, 6 bases at V and 7 bases at J, with 15 bases in the middle. The CDR3 has 14 residues. Germline lookup yields CDR1 MNHEY and CDR2 SMNVEV (reference sequence). CDR3 bases: TGTGCCAGCAGCTTCGACTCGCGGTTCGGGGAGCTGTTTTTT. This translates into CASSFDSRFGELFF.

The chain joins TRBV10-2 to TRBJ2-2; 9 positions agree with TRBD2. CDR1 is WSHSY and CDR2 is SAAADI in the germline V gene. This CDR3 has 14 residues. Unmatched junction bases numbered 5, after V lost 7 bases and J lost 5 bases. This CDR3 is CASNLAGATGELFF. DNA for the CDR3: TGCGCCAGCAATTTAGCGGGGGCTACCGGGGAGCTGTTTTTT.

The rearrangement joins TRBV30 to TRBJ1-2; no clear D. The CDR3 extends over 13 amino acids. Germline assignment: CDR1 GTSNPN and CDR2 SVGIG (reference sequence). With 0 bases removed from V and 3 bases from J, the gap between germline ends came to 8 bases. The CDR3 loop reads CAWSVLSDYGYTF. CDR3 nucleotide sequence: TGTGCCTGGAGTGTATTGAGCGACTATGGCTACACCTTC.

This clone occurred once. This rearrangement joins TRBV11-2 to TRBJ2-2; 9 nucleotides line up with TRBD1. Germline V gene data show CDR1 as SGHAT and CDR2 as FQNNGV. V dropped 5 bases and J dropped 5; count of bases not matched to a gene: 3. This CDR3 contains 14 residues. The CDR3 sequence is CASSTDRGTGELFF. In nucleotides, the CDR3 is TGTGCCAGCAGCACAGACAGGGGGACCGGGGAGCTGTTTTTT.

The CDR3 loop is CASSQDLGGSSYNEQFF. In nucleotides, the CDR3 is TGTGCCAGCAGCCAAGATCTCGGAGGATCATCCTACAATGAGCAGTTCTTC. This chain links TRBV4-2 with TRBJ2-1, with a possible D match to TRBD2 (5 bases). Between the trimmed V and J ends, which lost 0 bases and 1 base, there was a span of 13 bases. The CDR3 contains 17 residues. CDR1 and CDR2 (germline): LGHNA, YNFKEQ.

The J gene is TRBJ2-2, the V gene TRBV11-3; 9 nucleotides match TRBD1. This CDR3 comprises 16 residues. Germline CDR1 is SGHNT and CDR2 is YENEEA. With V trimmed by 5 bases and J by 5 bases, 9 bases remained unmatched. The CDR3 nucleotides read TGTGCCAGCAGCCGGGACAGGGTAGGAGGAACCGGGGAGCTGTTTTTT. Translation gives CASSRDRVGGTGELFF.

This clone showed up just once. The chain couples TRBV4-1 to TRBJ1-5; a weak D match, TRBD1 (5 bases). Germline CDR1 and CDR2: MGHRA and YSYEKL. V was shortened by 0 bases and J by 6 bases, with 18 bases between the two germline ends. The CDR3 sequence is 17 residues long. CDR3 in DNA: TGCGCCAGCAGCCAAGATAGTGGGGGGTATATCCGTCAGCCCCAGCATTTT. This gives the protein CASSQDSGGYIRQPQHF.

The chain recombines TRBV15 with TRBJ1-5, with 10 positions matching TRBD1. Per the germline V gene, CDR1 is LNHNV and CDR2 is YYDKDF (reference sequence). CDR3 length: 15 residues. After removal of 7 bases from V and 7 bases from J, the junction contained 10 bases not matched to a gene. The CDR3 region has the DNA TGTGCCACCATCCCGGGACAGGGGAAAGAACAGCCCCAGCATTTT. Encoded protein: CATIPGQGKEQPQHF.

This chain connects TRBV7-2 to TRBJ1-6, with a possible D match to TRBD1 (6 bases). The CDR3 runs to 13 residues. V lost 4 bases to trimming and J lost 9 bases, with 10 bases between them. Germline assignment: CDR1 SGHTA and CDR2 FQGNSA. CDR3 amino acids: CASSSQGGSPLHF. In nucleotides, the CDR3 is TGTGCCAGCAGCTCCCAAGGGGGTTCACCCCTCCACTTT.

For the CDR3, the DNA is TGTGCCAGCTCCCCCTCTAATCAGCCCCAGCATTTT. This codes for CASSPSNQPQHF. The V and J genes are TRBV2 and TRBJ1-5; D remains ambiguous. V was shortened by 8 bases and J by 4 bases, with 9 bases between the two germline ends. CDR3 length: 12 amino acids. Looked up from germline, CDR1 is SNHLY and CDR2 is FYNNEI.

This clone was seen a few times. This chain connects TRBV12-3 or TRBV12-4 to TRBJ2-3; tentative D call: TRBD1 (5 bases). Trimming pared 6 bases from V and 8 bases from J, leaving 9 bases between. The CDR3 spans 11 residues. CDR3 loop: CASRGRGTQYF. The CDR3 nucleotides read TGTGCCAGCAGGGGGCGTGGTACGCAGTATTTT.

The J gene is TRBJ2-7, the V gene TRBV7-9; perhaps TRBD2 as D (6 bases). Germline-derived CDR1 and CDR2 are SEHNR and FQNEAQ (reference sequence). V was pared by 7 bases and J by 4 bases, with 17 bases between. The CDR3 is made up of 14 amino acids. CDR3 bases: TGTGCCAGCAATCAAGTCCTCGGAGGGTACGAGCAGTACTTC. Its translation is CASNQVLGGYEQYF.

This clone was seen only once. The DNA of the CDR3 is TGTGCCAGCAGACCCCTAACAGGGAAGGAGTCACCCCTCCACTTT. Protein product: CASRPLTGKESPLHF. The rearrangement joins TRBV6-5 to TRBJ1-6; D perhaps matches TRBD1 (6 bases). Germline loops: CDR1 MNHEY, CDR2 SVGAGI. This CDR3 contains 15 residues. V was clipped by 6 bases and J by 10 bases, with 19 bases between them.

The chain combines TRBV5-3 with TRBJ1-2, with D hard to call. TRBV5-3 is flagged as an ORF with uncertain function. Trimming left V 4 bases short and J 5 bases short, with 12 bases between. The CDR3 runs 13 residues. CDR3 DNA sequence: TGTGCCAGAAGCGGGAGGGAACGGTATGGCTACACCTTC. The encoded protein is CARSGRERYGYTF.

A few counts support this clone. The V gene is TRBV13, the J gene TRBJ1-2; D possibly corresponds to TRBD1 (6 bases). The germline V and J ends were trimmed by 4 bases and 4 bases, with 16 bases remaining between them. Germline loops: CDR1 PRHDT, CDR2 FYEKMQ (reference sequence). The CDR3 loop spans 15 amino acids. In nucleotides, the CDR3 is TGTGCCAGCAGCTCCCTATCGACAGGAGTCTATGGCTACACCTTC. Protein product: CASSSLSTGVYGYTF.

The V and J genes are TRBV10-2 and TRBJ2-3; no definite D call. Germline values: CDR1 WSHSY, CDR2 SAAADI. Trimming cost V 3 bases and J 0 bases, with 4 bases left between them. The CDR3 is made up of 13 amino acids. The CDR3 coding sequence is TGCGCCAGCAGTGAACGGAGCACAGATACGCAGTATTTT. Translating gives CASSERSTDTQYF.

V gene TRBV19 combines with J gene TRBJ1-5; TRBD1 matches 9 bases. Germline V gives CDR1 LNHDA, CDR2 SQIVND (reference sequence). Trimming took 9 bases from V and 5 from J; bases not matched to a gene: 14. This CDR3 contains 16 residues. The CDR3 DNA is TGTGCCAGCCTGTCGGGACAGGGTCAGGGTTATCAGCCCCAGCATTTT. It is translated as CASLSGQGQGYQPQHF.

The chain employs TRBV10-3 and TRBJ2-7; D is perhaps TRBD2 (6 bases). Trimming took off 0 bases at V and 7 bases at J, with 10 bases between the two ends. The CDR3 loop spans 13 amino acids. Per germline, CDR1 ENHRY and CDR2 SYGVKD. The CDR3: CAISESQAGEQYF. The CDR3 coding sequence is TGTGCCATCAGTGAGTCCCAGGCGGGGGAGCAGTACTTC.

The DNA of the CDR3 is TGTGCCACCAGTTCACAGGGCAACGAGCAGTACTTC. Protein: CATSSQGNEQYF. V and J are TRBV15 and TRBJ2-7, with D possibly being TRBD1 (6 bases). Per germline, CDR1 LNHNV and CDR2 YYDKDF (reference sequence). V lost 6 bases to trimming and J lost 5 bases, with 11 bases between them. This CDR3 is built from 12 residues.

The rearrangement joins TRBV11-2 to TRBJ1-3; unclear D gene. V was clipped by 0 bases and J by 4 bases, with 10 bases between them. Per germline, CDR1 SGHAT and CDR2 FQNNGV. The CDR3 has 15 residues. The CDR3 nucleotides are TGTGCCAGCAGCTTAGATCACGAGGCCGGAAACACCATATATTTT. Translating it yields CASSLDHEAGNTIYF.

V usage is TRBV5-4 and J usage is TRBJ2-3, with 12 bases matching TRBD2. Germline loops: CDR1 SGHNT, CDR2 YYREEE (reference sequence). This CDR3 comprises 14 residues. The ends lost 5 bases at V and 3 bases at J; junction bases unmatched: 1. The CDR3 DNA is TGTGCCAGCAGAGGGACTAGCGGGACAGATACGCAGTATTTT. Translation gives CASRGTSGTDTQYF.

V gene TRBV9 combines with J gene TRBJ1-1, with 9 bases identical to TRBD1. CDR1 and CDR2 from the germline V gene are SGDLS and YYNGEE. This CDR3 region has 16 residues. The junction had 10 bases not matched to a gene; V was cut back by 7 bases and J by 0 bases. Here the CDR3 DNA reads TGTGCCAGCGCACGACAGGGGGGAAAACTGAACACTGAAGCTTTCTTT. This gives the protein CASARQGGKLNTEAFF.

This clone came up a few times. This chain connects TRBV24-1 to TRBJ1-2, with 10 bases matching TRBD1. The CDR3 has 14 amino acids. V shed 2 bases, J shed 7 bases, and the junction held 3 bases outside the gene matches. Germline values: CDR1 KGHDR, CDR2 SFDVKD. The CDR3 nucleotides are TGTGCCACCAGTGATTCTGGACAGGGGGGTGGCTACACCTTC. Translated: CATSDSGQGGGYTF.

The table lists this clone with a count of one. The chain couples TRBV5-1 to TRBJ1-2, with a tentative D call TRBD1 (6 bases). Germline V gives CDR1 SGHRS, CDR2 YFSETQ. This CDR3 contains 12 residues. Trimming pared 1 base from V and 7 bases from J, leaving 8 bases between. The CDR3 DNA reads TGCGCCAGCAGCTTGAGGGGGTCTGGCTACACCTTC. Translation gives CASSLRGSGYTF.

The V and J genes are TRBV7-2 and TRBJ1-2, with 9 bases lining up with TRBD1. Germline V gene lookup returns CDR1 SGHTA and CDR2 FQGNSA. V was clipped by 5 bases and J by 5 bases; unmatched bases: 9. This CDR3 spans 15 amino acids. In DNA form, the CDR3 reads TGTGCCAGCAGCCCCGGGACAGGGTATTCATATGGCTACACCTTC. Translation gives CASSPGTGYSYGYTF.

The chain uses TRBV18 and TRBJ1-1; D is perhaps TRBD1 (5 bases). The length of the CDR3 is 16 residues. V dropped 4 bases and J dropped 0 bases, with 15 bases sitting between them. The germline V gene encodes CDR1 KGHSH and CDR2 LQKENI. The CDR3 protein is CASSQAPGIVNTEAFF. The DNA for the CDR3 is TGTGCCAGCTCACAAGCCCCAGGGATTGTGAACACTGAAGCTTTCTTT. Variable domain in full (rest from reference TRBV18 and TRBJ1-1): NAGVMQNPRHLVRRRGQEARLRCSPMKGHSHVYWYRQLPEEGLKFMVYLQKENIIDESGMPKERFSAEFPKEGPSILRIQQVVRGDSAAYFCASSQAPGIVNTEAFFGQGTRLTVV.

V and J are TRBV11-1 and TRBJ1-1; a weak D match, TRBD1 (6 bases). The V and J ends lost 2 bases and 5 bases respectively, with 15 bases between them. The CDR3 spans 15 residues. Germline CDR1 and CDR2: SGHAT and FQDESV (reference sequence). CDR3 in amino acids: CASSLSTQGRTEAFF. Here the CDR3 DNA reads TGTGCCAGCAGCTTATCAACACAGGGAAGGACTGAAGCTTTCTTT.

This clone was counted a single time. V and J are TRBV7-9 and TRBJ2-5, with 8 bases that match TRBD1. Germline CDR1 SEHNR, CDR2 FQNEAQ (reference sequence). V shed 3 bases and J 4 bases; nucleotides not matched to a gene: 4. The CDR3 consists of 14 residues. CDR3 sequence: CASSFQGARETQYF. CDR3 DNA sequence: TGTGCCAGCAGCTTTCAGGGGGCACGAGAGACCCAGTACTTC.

This chain uses TRBV9 with TRBJ2-4; 11 bases are a match to TRBD2. V dropped 2 bases and J dropped 9; count of bases not matched to a gene: 7. The CDR3 runs 15 residues. Germline CDR1 and CDR2: SGDLS and YYNGEE. CDR3 sequence reads: CASSVFSGGAGIQYF. CDR3 bases: TGTGCCAGCAGCGTCTTTAGCGGGGGGGCTGGCATTCAGTACTTC.

This sequence joins TRBV5-4 and TRBJ2-1; perhaps TRBD1 as D (6 bases). With 1 base removed from V and 8 bases from J, the gap between germline ends came to 16 bases. The CDR3 extends over 15 amino acids. Germline V gene sequence: CDR1 SGHNT, CDR2 YYREEE (reference sequence). The CDR3 DNA is TGTGCCAGCAGCTTGACCCCGACAGGTTGGGATGAGCAGTTCTTC. Its translation is CASSLTPTGWDEQFF.